These T cell receptor beta chains were read from a single sample in a study of radiation and T cells in renal cell carcinoma. Sequencing used immunoSEQ multiplex PCR; TCRdb keeps in-frame clones, though not all of them. This table has around 180,000 clones, around 90% appearing once. The sequenced sample was blood, obtained from a patient whose treatment included radiotherapy and nephrectomy. The origin of the receptors is a woman aged 50 to 65 with renal cell carcinoma. CDR3s include the opening cysteine and the closing phenylalanine or tryptophan. The D gene is left open where the match is weak. For some rows the clone size is stated as once, few or many, or as a class when expanded; others skip it.

-	TRBJ2-1	-	TRBV12-5	15	CASSPRGHNYNEQFF	TGTGCTTCCAGCCCGAGGGGCCATAATTACAATGAGCAGTTCTTC
TRBD1	TRBJ1-1	once	TRBV9	18	CASSANTLTGGPNTEAFF	TGTGCCAGCAGCGCTAACACCTTGACAGGGGGTCCGAACACTGAAGCTTTCTTT
-	TRBJ1-4	-	TRBV4-2	16	CASSQEGRTKDEKLFF	TGTGCCAGCAGCCAAGAAGGTAGGACTAAGGATGAAAAACTGTTTTTT
-	TRBJ2-1	-	TRBV25-1	14	CASSEWGGANEQFF	TGTGCCAGCAGTGAATGGGGAGGAGCCAATGAGCAGTTCTTC
-	TRBJ2-7	few	TRBV7-9	16	CASSWGGSGPSYEQYF	TGTGCCAGCAGCTGGGGTGGTTCCGGGCCTTCCTACGAGCAGTACTTC
-	TRBJ2-7	few	TRBV5-6	14	CASTLRGGGYEQYF	TGTGCCAGCACCTTAAGGGGAGGGGGGTACGAGCAGTACTTC
-	TRBJ1-2	-	TRBV9	15	CASSVGSTSNYGYTF	TGTGCCAGCAGCGTAGGTTCGACAAGTAACTATGGCTACACCTTC
-	TRBJ1-2	once	TRBV7-2	13	CASSLGTNYGYTF	TGTGCCAGCAGCTTAGGAACGAACTATGGCTACACCTTC
TRBD2	TRBJ2-6	once	TRBV4-1	16	CASSQSGGAGANVLTF	TGCGCCAGCAGCCAAAGCGGGGGCGCTGGGGCCAACGTCCTGACTTTC
TRBD1	TRBJ1-5	-	TRBV2	14	CASSRTGSNQPQHF	TGTGCCAGCAGCCGGACAGGGAGCAATCAGCCCCAGCATTTT
-	TRBJ1-1	-	TRBV11-2	13	CASSLERNTEAFF	TGTGCCAGCAGCCTAGAGCGGAACACTGAAGCTTTCTTT
-	TRBJ2-2	-	TRBV5-1	16	CASSWEGTQNTGELFF	TGCGCCAGCAGCTGGGAGGGGACACAGAACACCGGGGAGCTGTTTTTT
TRBD2	TRBJ2-7	-	TRBV7-2	14	CASSLDGGSYEQYF	TGTGCCAGCAGCTTAGACGGGGGGTCTTACGAGCAGTACTTC
-	TRBJ2-7	once	TRBV7-7	13	CASRQDSSYEQYF	TGTGCTAGCAGGCAAGACAGCTCCTACGAGCAGTACTTC
-	TRBJ1-4	-	TRBV5-1	14	CASSLSGGNEKLFF	TGCGCCAGCAGCTTGAGCGGCGGGAATGAAAAACTGTTTTTT
-	TRBJ1-6	-	TRBV10-3	19	CAISRSPLEGLSYNSPLHF	TGTGCCATCAGTCGGTCCCCTCTGGAGGGTCTATCCTATAATTCACCCCTCCACTTT
TRBD1	TRBJ1-5	-	TRBV30	13	CASAQGVDQPQHF	TGTGCCTCCGCACAGGGGGTTGATCAGCCCCAGCATTTT
-	TRBJ1-6	-	TRBV6-4	14	CASSTTILSTPLHF	TGTGCCAGCAGCACGACGATTCTCTCAACACCCCTCCACTTT
-	TRBJ1-1	-	TRBV11-2	15	CASIRSGGRDTEAFF	TGTGCCAGCATACGAAGTGGGGGCCGGGACACTGAAGCTTTCTTT
-	TRBJ2-7	-	TRBV5-1	14	CASSPGPSSYEQYF	TGCGCCAGCAGCCCGGGACCCAGCTCCTACGAGCAGTACTTC
TRBD2	TRBJ2-7	-	TRBV6-5	14	CASRQAGDLYEQYF	TGTGCCAGCAGACAAGCGGGGGACCTCTACGAGCAGTACTTC
-	TRBJ2-7	once	TRBV7-8	14	CASSLGVGDYEQYF	TGTGCCAGCAGCCTAGGTGTTGGGGACTACGAGCAGTACTTC
-	TRBJ1-1	-	TRBV12-5	13	CASGLGLNTEAFF	TGTGCTAGTGGATTGGGACTGAACACTGAAGCTTTCTTT
TRBD1	TRBJ2-1	-	TRBV5-4	15	CASSGKGQDYNEQFF	TGTGCCAGCAGCGGAAAGGGACAGGATTACAATGAGCAGTTCTTC
TRBD1	TRBJ1-5	-	TRBV18	17	CASSPAQGVRGNQPQHF	TGTGCCAGCTCACCCGCCCAGGGGGTACGGGGCAATCAGCCCCAGCATTTT
-	TRBJ2-2	-	TRBV13	13	CASSHSNTGELFF	TGTGCCAGCAGCCACTCGAACACCGGGGAGCTGTTTTTT
TRBD2	TRBJ2-2	-	TRBV9	17	CASSGSLAGAGTGELFF	TGTGCCAGCAGCGGGTCACTAGCGGGGGCGGGGACCGGGGAGCTGTTTTTT
TRBD1	TRBJ1-1	few	TRBV5-1	13	CASSSGEGAGAFF	TGCGCCAGCAGCTCGGGGGAGGGGGCTGGAGCTTTCTTT
TRBD2	TRBJ2-5	-	TRBV15	15	CATSRDRGVAETQYF	TGTGCCACCAGCAGAGACCGGGGGGTGGCAGAGACCCAGTACTTC
-	TRBJ1-1	few	TRBV7-9	14	CASSLTGILGEAFF	TGTGCCAGCAGCTTAACAGGGATTTTAGGTGAAGCTTTCTTT
TRBD2	TRBJ2-5	-	TRBV2	15	CASRGSGGAGETQYF	TGTGCCAGCAGAGGTAGCGGGGGGGCCGGAGAGACCCAGTACTTC
-	TRBJ2-7	-	TRBV19	11	CASSTASEQYF	TGTGCCAGTAGTACCGCGAGCGAGCAGTACTTC
-	TRBJ1-4	-	TRBV7-9	15	CASSSTGRGGEKLFF	TGTGCCAGCAGCTCCACAGGGAGAGGCGGTGAAAAACTGTTTTTT